These 9 T cell receptor beta chains were all obtained from the same sample, sequenced in a study of blood T cell repertoires in COVID-19. Clones were read by immunoSEQ multiplex PCR, and TCRdb kept only the in-frame ones, dropping some. The sample has approximately 310,000 clones; 85% are singletons. Sequencing was done on a sample of PBMCs or T cells enriched from blood (not recorded which). These receptors were collected from a woman in her twenties or thirties who had been exposed to COVID-19.

This clone was picked up a small number of times. The CDR3 DNA sequence: TGTGCCAGCAGCCCCAAGGGACAGGGGGTTATCACAGATACGCAGTATTTT. It codes for CASSPKGQGVITDTQYF. The chain recombines TRBV13 with TRBJ2-3; 11 nucleotides line up with TRBD1. This CDR3 contains 17 residues. Unmatched junction bases numbered 9, after V lost 5 bases and J lost 2 bases. Germline V gene lookup returns CDR1 PRHDT and CDR2 FYEKMQ (reference sequence).

J is TRBJ1-5 and V is TRBV28, with a weak D call TRBD1 (5 bases). Germline loops: CDR1 MDHEN, CDR2 SYDVKM. Trimming took off 7 bases at V and 4 bases at J, with 17 bases between the two ends. The CDR3 is 15 amino acids. Here the CDR3 reads CASTSWGEGNQPQHF. CDR3 DNA: TGTGCCAGCACCTCCTGGGGGGAAGGGAATCAGCCCCAGCATTTT.

This clone was seen a single time. The rearrangement joins TRBV7-9 to TRBJ1-4, with 8 bases lining up with TRBD1. The CDR3 is made up of 16 amino acids. Trimming took 3 bases from V and 6 from J; bases not matched to a gene: 9. Germline CDR1 and CDR2: SEHNR and FQNEAQ (reference sequence). CDR3 sequence (DNA): TGTGCCAGCAGCTTGAATTACGGACAGGGCTATGAAAAACTGTTTTTT. Translated: CASSLNYGQGYEKLFF. The full variable domain, rest sourced from reference TRBV7-9 and TRBJ1-4, is DTGVSQNPRHKITKRGQNVTFRCDPISEHNRLYWYRQTLGQGPEFLTYFQNEAQLEKSRLLSDRFSAERPKGSFSTLEIQRTEQGDSAMYLCASSLNYGQGYEKLFFGSGTQLSVL.

The V call is TRBV7-2, the J call TRBJ2-5; 9 bases are a match to TRBD2. The V and J ends lost 2 bases and 5 bases, in that order; junction bases with no gene match: 6. Germline V gene data show CDR1 as SGHTA and CDR2 as FQGNSA. The CDR3 consists of 15 residues. CDR3 sequence reads: CASSLFAGGPETQYF. The DNA for the CDR3 is TGTGCCAGCAGCTTATTCGCGGGAGGGCCCGAGACCCAGTACTTC.

The CDR3 DNA reads as TGTGCCAGCACAAACACCGGGGAGCTGTTTTTT. Translation: CASTNTGELFF. The chain joins TRBV28 to TRBJ2-2; unclear D gene. The germline V gene encodes CDR1 MDHEN and CDR2 SYDVKM. This CDR3 spans 11 amino acids. Trimming took 7 bases from V and 2 from J, leaving 2 bases between them.

V usage is TRBV7-2 and J usage is TRBJ2-3; perhaps TRBD2 as D (7 bases). V gave up 7 bases and J gave up 2 bases, with 13 bases separating them. From germline, CDR1 is SGHTA and CDR2 FQGNSA. The CDR3 covers 14 residues. In DNA, the CDR3 is TGTGCCAGCAAGGGGGGGACCCACACAGATACGCAGTATTTT. Translating it yields CASKGGTHTDTQYF.

This clone appeared once. The genes are TRBV28 and TRBJ1-5; 7 positions match TRBD1. CDR1 and CDR2 from the germline V gene are MDHEN and SYDVKM. CDR3 size: 15 residues. V gave up 5 bases and J gave up 4 bases; unmatched junction bases: 8. CDR3 sequence reads: CASSPVDRENQPQHF. The CDR3 DNA reads TGTGCCAGCAGTCCCGTTGACAGGGAGAATCAGCCCCAGCATTTT.

The rearrangement links TRBV7-9 to TRBJ1-4, with TRBD1 as a possible D gene (5 bases). The CDR3 consists of 16 residues. V lost 3 bases, J lost 5 bases, and 16 bases lay in between. Germline CDR1 reads SEHNR; CDR2 reads FQNEAQ (reference sequence). CDR3 amino acids: CASSLPRGHGNEKLFF. CDR3 nucleotide sequence: TGTGCCAGCAGCTTGCCACGAGGACACGGAAATGAAAAACTGTTTTTT.

This chain joins TRBV9 and TRBJ2-1; 8 nucleotides match TRBD2. The CDR3 covers 15 residues. Germline CDR1 SGDLS, CDR2 YYNGEE. V gave up 3 bases and J gave up 7 bases; unmatched junction bases: 9. The CDR3 DNA sequence: TGTGCCAGCAGCGACGAGCGGACTAGCCAGAATGAGCAGTTCTTC. This encodes CASSDERTSQNEQFF.